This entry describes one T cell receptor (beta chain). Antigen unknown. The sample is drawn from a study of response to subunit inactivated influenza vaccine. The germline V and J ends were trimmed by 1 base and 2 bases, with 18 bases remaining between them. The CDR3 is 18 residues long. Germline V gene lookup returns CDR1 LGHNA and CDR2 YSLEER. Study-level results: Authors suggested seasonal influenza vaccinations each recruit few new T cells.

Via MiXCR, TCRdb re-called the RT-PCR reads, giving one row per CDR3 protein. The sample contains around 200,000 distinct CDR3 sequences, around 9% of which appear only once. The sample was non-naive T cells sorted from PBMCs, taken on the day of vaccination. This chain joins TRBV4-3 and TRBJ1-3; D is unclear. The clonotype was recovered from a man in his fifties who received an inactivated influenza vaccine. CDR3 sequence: CASSQVLGVSGPGNTIYF. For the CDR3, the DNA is TGCGCCAGCAGCCAAGTTCTCGGTGTTTCCGGGCCTGGAAACACCATATATTTT.